Sequencing of this T cell receptor beta chain was carried out in a study of T cells in Graves' hyperthyroidism and ophthalmopathy. Researchers took RNA transcripts and amplified the TCR beta CDR3 regions from them. Carried out on the TCR CDR3, a first-round RT-PCR used the HTBI primer set. In TCRdb, the multiplex PCR reads were re-called with MiXCR into one record per CDR3 protein. The data show more than 600,000 distinct CDR3 sequences, around 17% seen once. V was trimmed by 3 bases and J by 4 bases, leaving 9 bases between them. The CDR3 is 13 amino acids. This clonotype appeared many times. This chain joins TRBV12-3 or TRBV12-4 and TRBJ1-1; D is unresolved. Sequences were obtained from blood. The TCR was taken from a man between 18 and 35 years old with Graves' hyperthyroidism. CDR3: CASSFERITEAFF. The CDR3 DNA sequence: TGTGCCAGCAGTTTCGAGCGAATCACTGAAGCTTTCTTT.